This T cell receptor (beta chain) was identified in a study of CD8 T cells in ankylosing spondylitis. Each TCR beta library was made by quantitative 5'-RACE that incorporated molecular barcodes. TCRdb re-called the 5' RACE reads with MiXCR, one entry per CDR3 protein. Of under 300,000 distinct CDR3 sequences in the sample, about 9.1% are singletons; the top ten hold under 7.5%. This CDR3 has 16 amino acids. Unmatched junction bases numbered 9, after V lost 3 bases and J lost 6 bases. This clonotype appeared many times. Source material: blood, either unsorted or a sorted T cell fraction (not recorded which). The chain has TRBV12-3 or TRBV12-4 and TRBJ2-1, with 9 bases matching TRBD2. This TCR derives from a male donor with ankylosing spondylitis or in good health (not recorded which). The DNA of the CDR3 is TGTGCCAGCAGTTTGGGTTTAGCGGGAGTTTCCAATGAGCAGTTCTTC. Amino acids: CASSLGLAGVSNEQFF.